One and the same sample provided the 14 T cell receptor beta chains below, sequenced in a study of shared clonotypes between healthy human individuals. Generated by immunoSEQ multiplex PCR, the TCRdb table keeps only in-frame clones and is missing some. The repertoire has millions of clones, 95% of them found once; the top ten carry 0.13%. Sequencing used naive CD4+ T cells sorted from blood. Stated subset: CD45RA+ positively selected. The origin of the receptors is a man aged 18 to 29 in good health.

The genes are TRBV11-2 and TRBJ2-7, with D unresolved. V shed 5 bases and J shed 3 bases, with 17 bases lying between them. The CDR3 loop spans 15 amino acids. Germline V gene lookup returns CDR1 SGHAT and CDR2 FQNNGV. CDR3 in amino acids: CASSPRIGQDYEQYF. CDR3 nucleotide sequence: TGTGCCAGCAGCCCGAGAATAGGCCAGGACTACGAGCAGTACTTC. The variable domain in full, completed from reference TRBV11-2 and TRBJ2-7, reads EAGVAQSPRYKIIEKRQSVAFWCNPISGHATLYWYQQILGQGPKLLIQFQNNGVVDDSQLPKDRFSAERLKGVDSTLKIQPAKLEDSAVYLCASSPRIGQDYEQYFGPGTRLTVT.

The chain has TRBV27 and TRBJ2-7, with 9 bases identical to TRBD1. This CDR3 is 16 amino acids long. The germline V gene encodes CDR1 MNHEY and CDR2 SMNVEV (reference sequence). V shed 3 bases, J shed 3 bases, and the junction held 9 bases outside the gene matches. Here the CDR3 reads CASSFQGQGPNYEQYF. The CDR3 nucleotides are TGTGCCAGCAGTTTCCAAGGACAGGGGCCGAACTACGAGCAGTACTTC.

The J gene is TRBJ2-7, the V gene TRBV6-6; D perhaps matches TRBD1 (6 bases). This CDR3 contains 16 residues. Trimming removed 6 bases from V and 2 bases from J, with 20 bases in between. CDR1 and CDR2 (germline): MNHNY, SVGAGI (reference sequence). CDR3 coding DNA: TGTGCCAGCAGCCAACAGGGTTCCGCTTTCCCCTACGAGCAGTACTTC. This sequence encodes CASSQQGSAFPYEQYF.

The rearrangement joins TRBV10-1 to TRBJ2-1, with D perhaps matching TRBD1 (6 bases). Germline-derived CDR1 and CDR2 are WNHNN and SYGVQD (reference sequence). This CDR3 region has 14 residues. Between the trimmed V and J ends, which lost 7 bases and 4 bases, there was a span of 14 bases. CDR3 bases: TGCGCCAGCACCCAAGGTGGGACATACAATGAGCAGTTCTTC. This codes for CASTQGGTYNEQFF.

This chain links TRBV2 with TRBJ1-1; 7 nucleotides align to TRBD1. After removal of 9 bases from V and 0 bases from J, the junction contained 7 bases not matched to a gene. CDR3 length equals 14 residues. Germline assignment: CDR1 SNHLY and CDR2 FYNNEI. CDR3 in amino acids: CARTGQTLNTEAFF. DNA for the CDR3: TGTGCCAGAACGGGACAGACCCTGAACACTGAAGCTTTCTTT.

The chain carries TRBV7-9 and TRBJ1-2, with 12 bases that match TRBD1. V was pared by 3 bases and J by 14 bases, with 13 bases of the junction left unmatched. The CDR3 loop spans 15 amino acids. Germline lookup yields CDR1 SEHNR and CDR2 FQNEAQ (reference sequence). CDR3 protein: CASSLTAGTGGAKTF. The CDR3 DNA follows: TGTGCCAGCAGCTTGACCGCCGGGACAGGGGGCGCAAAAACCTTC.

V and J are TRBV10-1 and TRBJ2-7, with TRBD2 identical over 7 bases. The length of the CDR3 is 15 residues. The germline V gene encodes CDR1 WNHNN and CDR2 SYGVQD (reference sequence). Trimming cost V 0 bases and J 4 bases; bases outside gene matches: 6. CDR3 in DNA: TGCGCCAGCAGTGAGTCGACGGGGGGTCAGTACGAGCAGTACTTC. This translates into CASSESTGGQYEQYF.

A remark on this clone: Other DNA sequences in the sample encode the same CDR3. The V call is TRBV18, the J call TRBJ1-3; D call uncertain. Trimming left V 2 bases short and J 0 bases short, with 5 bases between. This CDR3 contains 14 residues. Germline assignment: CDR1 KGHSH and CDR2 LQKENI. For the CDR3, the DNA is TGTGCCAGCTCACCAGATATCTCTGGAAACACCATATATTTT. It specifies CASSPDISGNTIYF.

The chain is built from TRBV6-6 and TRBJ2-7; possibly TRBD1 for D (5 bases). The CDR3 loop spans 15 amino acids. The germline CDR1 and CDR2 sequences are MNHNY and SVGAGI (reference sequence). Trimming cost V 4 bases and J 7 bases, with 20 bases left between them. The CDR3 sequence: CASSFDSSGRGEQYF. As DNA, the CDR3 is TGTGCCAGCAGTTTCGACTCCTCGGGTAGGGGTGAGCAGTACTTC.

The chain has TRBV7-2 and TRBJ2-2; the D is unclear. V shed 3 bases and J shed 5 bases, with 13 bases lying between them. The CDR3 covers 15 residues. Germline loops: CDR1 SGHTA, CDR2 FQGNSA. CDR3 nucleotide sequence: TGTGCCAGCAGCTTTTTTCCCATGGGAACCGGGGAGCTGTTTTTT. Its translation: CASSFFPMGTGELFF. The variable domain in full, completed from reference TRBV7-2 and TRBJ2-2, reads GAGVSQSPSNKVTEKGKDVELRCDPISGHTALYWYRQSLGQGLEFLIYFQGNSAPDKSGLPSDRFSAERTGGSVSTLTIQRTQQEDSAVYLCASSFFPMGTGELFFGEGSRLTVL.

The chain couples TRBV10-3 to TRBJ2-7, with 10 bases lining up with TRBD2. The germline V gene has CDR1 ENHRY and CDR2 SYGVKD. CDR3 size: 13 residues. V lost 11 bases, J lost 5 bases, and 9 bases stayed unmatched. The CDR3 spells CASRLAGEDEQYF. DNA of the CDR3: TGTGCCTCCAGACTAGCGGGCGAGGACGAGCAGTACTTC.

The chain recombines TRBV25-1 with TRBJ1-2, with D tentatively TRBD1 (5 bases). The ends were cut back, 8 bases at V and 5 bases at J, with 12 bases in the middle. The CDR3 is 12 amino acids. Germline CDR1 MGHDK, CDR2 SYGVNS. DNA of the CDR3: TGTGCCAGCCGAAGTGAGGGGTATGGCTACACCTTC. Translation: CASRSEGYGYTF.

The chain joins TRBV6-5 to TRBJ1-6; TRBD1 aligns across 8 bases. V shed 6 bases and J 19 bases; nucleotides not matched to a gene: 17. Looked up from germline, CDR1 is MNHEY and CDR2 is SVGAGI. The length of the CDR3 is 14 residues. The CDR3 region has the DNA TGTGCCAGCAGCAGGAGCGGGGACAGGAGATCGGTACACTTT. Translation: CASSRSGDRRSVHF.

The sample holds one count of this clone. The V call is TRBV11-3, the J call TRBJ2-3; 9 bases are a match to TRBD1. Germline values: CDR1 SGHNT, CDR2 YENEEA. Losses at the gene ends were 2 bases for V and 2 bases for J; bases not matched to a gene: 14. CDR3 size: 19 residues. The CDR3 here is CASSLRGGGTGKPTDTQYF. CDR3 sequence (DNA): TGTGCCAGCAGCTTAAGAGGGGGTGGGACAGGGAAACCCACAGATACGCAGTATTTT.